This T cell receptor (beta chain) was captured in a study of cytomegalovirus exposure and HLA in healthy donors. The study's findings and limits: In a later analysis, HLA-associated beta chains showed higher expansion and lower generation probabilities than comparable chains. Previously analyzed data showed that most TCR beta V segments were productive at a frequency of about 90% or about 30%. Per published reports, the classifier diagnosed cytomegalovirus status with high specificity and sensitivity.

Nominally healthy donors were sampled, though unrecorded immune exposures were likely. This PCR relied on a set of 60 Vbeta primers and 13 Jbeta primers. The repertoire was sequenced with immunoSEQ multiplex PCR; TCRdb's copy has only in-frame clones and lacks some. In all, the sample yields 30,000 to 40,000 clones. In germline, CDR1 is SGDLS, CDR2 YYNGEE. CDR3 length equals 16 residues. V was trimmed by 0 bases and J by 0 bases, leaving 11 bases between them. Details on this clone: The antigen is unknown.

The chain is built from TRBV9 and TRBJ2-3, with a possible D match to TRBD2 (6 bases). This TCR was recovered from a man between 40 and 49 years old in good health and CMV-seropositive. The sequenced sample consisted of PBMCs. DNA for the CDR3: TGTGCCAGCAGCGTAGCGGTAGCGGCAAGCACAGATACGCAGTATTTT. Amino acids: CASSVAVAASTDTQYF. The full variable domain, rest sourced from reference TRBV9 and TRBJ2-3, is DSGVTQTPKHLITATGQRVTLRCSPRSGDLSVYWYQQSLDQGLQFLIQYYNGEERAKGNILERFSAQQFPDLHSELNLSSLELGDSALYFCASSVAVAASTDTQYFGPGTRLTVL.